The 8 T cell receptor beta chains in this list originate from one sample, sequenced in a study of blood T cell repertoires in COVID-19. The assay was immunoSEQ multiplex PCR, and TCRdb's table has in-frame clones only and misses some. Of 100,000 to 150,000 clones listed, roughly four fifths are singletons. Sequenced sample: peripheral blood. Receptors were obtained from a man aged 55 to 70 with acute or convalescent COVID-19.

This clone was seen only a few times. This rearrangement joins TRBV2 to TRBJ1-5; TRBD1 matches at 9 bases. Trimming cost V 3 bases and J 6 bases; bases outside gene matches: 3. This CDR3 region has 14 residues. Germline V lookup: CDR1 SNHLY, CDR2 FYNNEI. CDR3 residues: CASSDTGGSQPQHF. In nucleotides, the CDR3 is TGTGCCAGCAGTGACACAGGGGGCAGTCAGCCCCAGCATTTT.

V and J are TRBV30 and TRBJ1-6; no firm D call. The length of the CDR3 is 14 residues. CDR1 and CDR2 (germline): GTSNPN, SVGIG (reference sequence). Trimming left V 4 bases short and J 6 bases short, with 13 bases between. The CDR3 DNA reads TGTGCCTGGACGATACAGAGTTTTAATTCACCCCTCCACTTT. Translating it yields CAWTIQSFNSPLHF.

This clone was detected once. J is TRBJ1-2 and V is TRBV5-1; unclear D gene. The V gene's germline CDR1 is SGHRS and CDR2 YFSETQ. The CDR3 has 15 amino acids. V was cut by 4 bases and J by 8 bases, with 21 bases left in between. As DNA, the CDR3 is TGCGCCAGCAGCGGTGGCGTCCGGTGGGAGGGCGGCTACACCTTC. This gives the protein CASSGGVRWEGGYTF.

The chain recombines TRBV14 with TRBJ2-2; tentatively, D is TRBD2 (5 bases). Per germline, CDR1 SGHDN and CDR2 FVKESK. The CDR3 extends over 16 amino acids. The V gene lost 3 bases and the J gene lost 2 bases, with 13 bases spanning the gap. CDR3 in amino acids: CASSHLPGLNTGELFF. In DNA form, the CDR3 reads TGTGCCAGCAGCCATCTTCCAGGACTTAACACCGGGGAGCTGTTTTTT.

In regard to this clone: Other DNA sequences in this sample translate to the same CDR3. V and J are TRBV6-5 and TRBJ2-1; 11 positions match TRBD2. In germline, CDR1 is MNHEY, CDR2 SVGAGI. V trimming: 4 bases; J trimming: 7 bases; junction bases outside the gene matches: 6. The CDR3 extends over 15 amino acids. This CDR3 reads CASSSLAGGLNEQFF. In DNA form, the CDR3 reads TGTGCCAGCAGTTCGCTAGCGGGAGGCTTGAATGAGCAGTTCTTC.

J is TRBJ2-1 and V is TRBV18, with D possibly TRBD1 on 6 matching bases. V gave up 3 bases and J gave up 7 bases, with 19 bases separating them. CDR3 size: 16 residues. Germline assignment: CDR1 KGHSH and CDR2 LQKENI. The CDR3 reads CASSPLGAQGVNEQFF. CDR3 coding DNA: TGTGCCAGCTCACCTTTGGGGGCTCAGGGAGTTAATGAGCAGTTCTTC.

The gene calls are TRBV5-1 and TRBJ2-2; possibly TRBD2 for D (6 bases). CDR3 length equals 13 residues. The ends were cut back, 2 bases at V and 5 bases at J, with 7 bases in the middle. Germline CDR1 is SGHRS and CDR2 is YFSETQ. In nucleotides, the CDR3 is TGCGCCAGCAGCTTTGGAGGGACCGGGGAGCTGTTTTTT. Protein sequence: CASSFGGTGELFF.

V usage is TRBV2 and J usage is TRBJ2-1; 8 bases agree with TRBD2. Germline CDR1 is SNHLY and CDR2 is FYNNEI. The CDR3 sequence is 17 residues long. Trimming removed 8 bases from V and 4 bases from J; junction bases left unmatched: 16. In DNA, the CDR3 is TGTGCCAGCCATAAGCAGTTTCTCCAGCGGGAGTACAATGAGCAGTTCTTC. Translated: CASHKQFLQREYNEQFF.